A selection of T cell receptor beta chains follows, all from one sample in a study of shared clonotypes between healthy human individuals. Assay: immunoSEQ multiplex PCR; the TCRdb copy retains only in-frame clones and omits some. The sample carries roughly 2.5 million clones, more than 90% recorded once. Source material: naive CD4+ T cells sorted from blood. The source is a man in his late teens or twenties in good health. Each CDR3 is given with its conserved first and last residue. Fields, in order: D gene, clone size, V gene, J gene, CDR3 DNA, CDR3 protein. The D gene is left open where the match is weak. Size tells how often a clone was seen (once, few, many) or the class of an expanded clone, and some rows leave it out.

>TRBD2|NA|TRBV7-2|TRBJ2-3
TGTGCCAGCAGTTCGAAGGGGGGGACTAGCGGGTATACGCAGTATTTT
CASSSKGGTSGYTQYF
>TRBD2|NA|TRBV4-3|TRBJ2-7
TGCGCCAGCAGCCAGTCGGCTAGCGGAATCTTCGAGCAGTACTTC
CASSQSASGIFEQYF
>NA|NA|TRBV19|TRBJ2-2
TGTGCCAGTAGTAGACCCACCGGGGAGCTGTTTTTT
CASSRPTGELFF
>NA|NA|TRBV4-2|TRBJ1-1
TGTGCCAGCAGCCAAAACACTCTCGTGCTGAACACTGAAGCTTTCTTT
CASSQNTLVLNTEAFF
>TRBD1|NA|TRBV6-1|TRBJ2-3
TGTGCCAGCAGTGAGATGGACAGGGAAACAGATACGCAGTATTTT
CASSEMDRETDTQYF
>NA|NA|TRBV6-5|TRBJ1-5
TGTGCCAGCAGTTATTATCAGGGAGATCAGCCCCAGCATTTT
CASSYYQGDQPQHF
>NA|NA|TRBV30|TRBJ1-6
TGTGCCTGGAGTGTGAAATTTAGCCGGCAGGTCGGCTCACCCCTCCACTTT
CAWSVKFSRQVGSPLHF
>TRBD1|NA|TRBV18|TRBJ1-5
TGTGCCACCTCTTTAACAGGGGATCAGCCCCAGCATTTT
CATSLTGDQPQHF
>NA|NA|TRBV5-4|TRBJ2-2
TGTGCCAGCAGCAGAACGGGGAGGACCGGGGAGCTGTTTTTT
CASSRTGRTGELFF
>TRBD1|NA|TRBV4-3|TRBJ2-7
TGCGCCAGCAGCCAGGACTCCGGGACAGTGGGCTACGAGCAGTACTTC
CASSQDSGTVGYEQYF
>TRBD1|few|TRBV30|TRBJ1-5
TGTGCCTGGAGTGTACGGGACAGAGCCGTTTTGCCCCAGCATTTT
CAWSVRDRAVLPQHF
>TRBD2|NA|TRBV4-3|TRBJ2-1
TGCGCCAGCAGCCAAGAGTGGGGGGGGAATGAGCAGTTCTTC
CASSQEWGGNEQFF
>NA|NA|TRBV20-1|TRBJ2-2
TGCAGTGCTAGAGAGAACGGGGAGCTGTTTTTT
CSARENGELFF
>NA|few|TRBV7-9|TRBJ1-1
TGTGCCAGCAGTTTAGGGTCCACTTTGGGGGCTTTCTTT
CASSLGSTLGAFF
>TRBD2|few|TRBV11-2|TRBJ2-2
TGTGCCAGCAGCTCCACTAGCGGGAGATTCGGGGAGCTGTTTTTT
CASSSTSGRFGELFF
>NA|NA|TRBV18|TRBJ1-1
TGTGCCAGCTCACCACGTAAATGGGAGAACACTGAAGCTTTCTTT
CASSPRKWENTEAFF
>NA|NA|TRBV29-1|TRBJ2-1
TGCAGCGTTGGGGTAGTATCACGCTACAATGAGCAGTTCTTC
CSVGVVSRYNEQFF
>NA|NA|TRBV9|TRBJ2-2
TGTGCCAGCGGCATAGTGAACACCGGGGAGCTGTTTTTT
CASGIVNTGELFF
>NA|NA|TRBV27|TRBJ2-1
TGTGCCAGCAGTTTAGGGGGCGGGGGCCCATATGAGCAGTTCTTC
CASSLGGGGPYEQFF
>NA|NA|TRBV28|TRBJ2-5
TGTGCCAGCAGTTCGGGAAAGGGCGGAGAGACCCAGTACTTC
CASSSGKGGETQYF
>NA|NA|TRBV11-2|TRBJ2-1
TGTGCCAGCAGCCTGGGACGTCTCAATGAGCAGTTCTTC
CASSLGRLNEQFF
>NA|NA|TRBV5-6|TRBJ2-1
TGTGCCAGCAGCTGGGGGGCCTCACCCCATGAGCAGTTCTTC
CASSWGASPHEQFF
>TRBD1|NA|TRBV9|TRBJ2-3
TGTGCCAGCAGCGTAGGACAGGGGACAGATACGCAGTATTTT
CASSVGQGTDTQYF
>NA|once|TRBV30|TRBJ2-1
TGTGCCTGGACGCTATGGGGTCGGTACAATGAGCAGTTCTTC
CAWTLWGRYNEQFF
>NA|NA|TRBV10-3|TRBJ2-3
TGTGCCATCAGTGAGGTATCAGGTACGCAGTATTTT
CAISEVSGTQYF
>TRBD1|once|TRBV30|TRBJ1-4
TGTGCCTGGAGCGCCGGGACAGGGGAGGAAAAACTGTTTTTT
CAWSAGTGEEKLFF
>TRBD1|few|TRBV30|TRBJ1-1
TGTGCCTGGAGTGCAGACCATGACAGGGTGAACACTGAAGCTTTCTTT
CAWSADHDRVNTEAFF
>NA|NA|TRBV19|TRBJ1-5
TGTGCCAGTAGTATCGGGGGGGGAGATCAGCCCCAGCATTTT
CASSIGGGDQPQHF
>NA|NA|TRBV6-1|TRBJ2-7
TGTGCCAGCAGTGCGGGCCCGGCCCCCTACGAGCAGTACTTC
CASSAGPAPYEQYF
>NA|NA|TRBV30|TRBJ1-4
TGTGCCTGGAGCGAGAACATAGGGCAAAAACTGTTTTTT
CAWSENIGQKLFF
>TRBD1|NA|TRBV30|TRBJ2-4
TGTGCCTGGGAAACAGGGCCAGGGGGCAAAAACATTCAGTACTTC
CAWETGPGGKNIQYF
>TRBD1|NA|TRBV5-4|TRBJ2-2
TGTGCCAGCAGCCCCCGGGGACAGGGATACACCGGGGAGCTGTTTTTT
CASSPRGQGYTGELFF
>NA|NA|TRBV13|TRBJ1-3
TGTGCCAGCAGCTCCGGCTCTGGAAACACCATATATTTT
CASSSGSGNTIYF
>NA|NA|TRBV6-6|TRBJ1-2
TGTGCCAGCAGTGTGACACCCTTGGGAGGCTACACCTTC
CASSVTPLGGYTF
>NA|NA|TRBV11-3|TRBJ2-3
TGTGCCAGCAGCTTGAACACAGATACGCAGTATTTT
CASSLNTDTQYF
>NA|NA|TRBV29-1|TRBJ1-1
TGCAGCGTTGAAGTGGGGTCTCGCTCTGAAGCTTTCTTT
CSVEVGSRSEAFF
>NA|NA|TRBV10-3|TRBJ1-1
TGTGCCGCCCGTTGGGGGAGGCAGGCTGAAGCTTTCTTT
CAARWGRQAEAFF
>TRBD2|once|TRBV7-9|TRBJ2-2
TGTGCCAGCAGACCTAGCGGGGCGAACACCGGGGAGCTGTTTTTT
CASRPSGANTGELFF
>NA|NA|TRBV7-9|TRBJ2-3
TGTGCCAGCAGCAACCGGGACACCAACACAGATACGCAGTATTTT
CASSNRDTNTDTQYF
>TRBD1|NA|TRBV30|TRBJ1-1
TGTGCCTGGCTGAGGTTTAAGACAGGGGTTAACACTGAAGCTTTCTTT
CAWLRFKTGVNTEAFF
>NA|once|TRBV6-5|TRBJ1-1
TGTGCCACCGGGGCGCGGGGCACTGAAGCTTTCTTT
CATGARGTEAFF
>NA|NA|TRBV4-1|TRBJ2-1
TGCGCCAGCAGCCAAGTCCCACTTTCGACTACCTACAATGAGCAGTTCTTC
CASSQVPLSTTYNEQFF
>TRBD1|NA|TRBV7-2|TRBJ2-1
TGTGCCAGCAGCCGAACCGGGACAGGGGATTACAATGAGCAGTTCTTC
CASSRTGTGDYNEQFF
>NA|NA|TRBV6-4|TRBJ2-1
TGTGCCAGCAGCGACTTGGGAAATGAGCAGTTCTTC
CASSDLGNEQFF